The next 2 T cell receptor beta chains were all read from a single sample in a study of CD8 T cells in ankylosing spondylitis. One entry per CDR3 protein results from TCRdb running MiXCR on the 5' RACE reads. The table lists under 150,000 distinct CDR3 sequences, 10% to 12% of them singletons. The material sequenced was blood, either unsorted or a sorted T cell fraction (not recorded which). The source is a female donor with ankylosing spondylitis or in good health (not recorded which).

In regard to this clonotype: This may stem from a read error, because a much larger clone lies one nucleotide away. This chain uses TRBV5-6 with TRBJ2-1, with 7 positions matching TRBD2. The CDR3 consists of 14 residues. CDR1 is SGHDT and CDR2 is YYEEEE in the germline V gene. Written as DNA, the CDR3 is TGTGCCAACAGCTGGGGGGACTACTACAATGAGCAGTTCTTC. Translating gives CANSWGDYYNEQFF.

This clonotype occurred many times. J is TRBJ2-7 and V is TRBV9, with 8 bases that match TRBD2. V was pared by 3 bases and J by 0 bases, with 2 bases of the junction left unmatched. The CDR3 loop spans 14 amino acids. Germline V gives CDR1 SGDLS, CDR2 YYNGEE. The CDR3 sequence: CASSAGRASYEQYF. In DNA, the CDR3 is TGTGCCAGCAGCGCCGGGAGGGCCTCCTACGAGCAGTACTTC.